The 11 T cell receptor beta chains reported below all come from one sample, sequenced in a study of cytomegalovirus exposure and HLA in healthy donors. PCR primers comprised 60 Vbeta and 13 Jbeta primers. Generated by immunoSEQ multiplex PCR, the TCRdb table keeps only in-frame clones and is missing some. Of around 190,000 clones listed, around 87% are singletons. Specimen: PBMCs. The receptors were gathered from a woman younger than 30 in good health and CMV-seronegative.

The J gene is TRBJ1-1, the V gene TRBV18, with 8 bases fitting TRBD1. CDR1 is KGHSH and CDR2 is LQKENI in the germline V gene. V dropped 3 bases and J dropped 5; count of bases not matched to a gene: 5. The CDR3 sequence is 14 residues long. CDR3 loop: CASSPMDRETEAFF. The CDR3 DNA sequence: TGTGCCAGCTCACCCATGGACAGGGAAACTGAAGCTTTCTTT.

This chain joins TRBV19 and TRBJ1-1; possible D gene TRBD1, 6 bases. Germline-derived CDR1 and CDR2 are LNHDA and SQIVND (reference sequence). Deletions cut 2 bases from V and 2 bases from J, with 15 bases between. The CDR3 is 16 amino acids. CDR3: CASSIIGGHLNTEAFF. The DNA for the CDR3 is TGTGCCAGTAGTATAATTGGGGGACACCTAAACACTGAAGCTTTCTTT.

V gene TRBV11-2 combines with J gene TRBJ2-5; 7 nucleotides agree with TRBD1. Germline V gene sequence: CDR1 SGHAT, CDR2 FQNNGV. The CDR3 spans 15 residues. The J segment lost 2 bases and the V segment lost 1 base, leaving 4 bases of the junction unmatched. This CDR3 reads CASSLAGTAQETQYF. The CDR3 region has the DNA TGTGCCAGCAGCTTAGCCGGGACAGCGCAAGAGACCCAGTACTTC.

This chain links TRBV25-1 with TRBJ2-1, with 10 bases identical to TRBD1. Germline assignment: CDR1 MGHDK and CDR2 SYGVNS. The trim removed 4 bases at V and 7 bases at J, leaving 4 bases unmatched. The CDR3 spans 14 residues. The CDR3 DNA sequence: TGTGCCAGCAGTGGACAGGGGGCGGGTAATGAGCAGTTCTTC. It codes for CASSGQGAGNEQFF.

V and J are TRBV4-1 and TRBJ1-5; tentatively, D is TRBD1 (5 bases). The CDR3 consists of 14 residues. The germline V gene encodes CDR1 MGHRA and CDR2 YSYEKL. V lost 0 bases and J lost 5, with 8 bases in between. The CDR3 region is CASSQDMGHQPQHF. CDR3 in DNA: TGCGCCAGCAGCCAAGATATGGGGCATCAGCCCCAGCATTTT.

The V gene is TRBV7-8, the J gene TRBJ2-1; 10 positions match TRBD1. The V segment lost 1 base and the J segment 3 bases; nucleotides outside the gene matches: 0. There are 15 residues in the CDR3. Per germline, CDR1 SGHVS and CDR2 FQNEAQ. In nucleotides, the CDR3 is TGTGCCAGCAGCTTAGGGGACAGGGGCTACAATGAGCAGTTCTTC. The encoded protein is CASSLGDRGYNEQFF.

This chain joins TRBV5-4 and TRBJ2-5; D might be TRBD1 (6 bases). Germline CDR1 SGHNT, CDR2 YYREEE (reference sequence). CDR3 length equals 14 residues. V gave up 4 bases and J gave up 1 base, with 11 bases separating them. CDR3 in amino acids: CASSNGQPQETQYF. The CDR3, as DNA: TGTGCCAGCAGCAACGGACAGCCCCAAGAGACCCAGTACTTC.

The CDR3 region is CASSWGGLAGGKEETQYF. The CDR3 nucleotides read TGCGCCAGCAGCTGGGGGGGACTAGCGGGAGGAAAGGAGGAGACCCAGTACTTC. The chain combines TRBV5-1 with TRBJ2-5; 15 bases map to TRBD2. This CDR3 region has 18 residues. V gave up 3 bases and J gave up 5 bases; unmatched junction bases: 11. Germline V gene data show CDR1 as SGHRS and CDR2 as YFSETQ.

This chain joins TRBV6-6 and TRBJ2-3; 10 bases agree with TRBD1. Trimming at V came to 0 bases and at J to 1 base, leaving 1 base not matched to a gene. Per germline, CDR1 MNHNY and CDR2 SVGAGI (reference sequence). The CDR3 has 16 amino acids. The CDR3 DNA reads TGTGCCAGCAGTTACTCTGGGACAGGGGGCACAGATACGCAGTATTTT. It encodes CASSYSGTGGTDTQYF.

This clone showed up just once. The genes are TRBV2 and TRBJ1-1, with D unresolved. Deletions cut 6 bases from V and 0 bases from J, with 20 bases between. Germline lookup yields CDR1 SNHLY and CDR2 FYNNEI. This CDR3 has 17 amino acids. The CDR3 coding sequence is TGTGCCAGCAGGATGGCGGGCCTAGAGCTATTGAACACTGAAGCTTTCTTT. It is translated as CASRMAGLELLNTEAFF.

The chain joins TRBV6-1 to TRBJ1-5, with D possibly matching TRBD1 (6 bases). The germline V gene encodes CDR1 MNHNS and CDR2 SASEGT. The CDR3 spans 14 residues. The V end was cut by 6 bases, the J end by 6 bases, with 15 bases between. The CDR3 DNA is TGTGCCAGCAGAAAAGGACCCAGGGGTCAGCCCCAGCATTTT. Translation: CASRKGPRGQPQHF.